This TCR beta chain comes out of a study of T cells in localized non-small cell lung cancer. The study, taken as a whole, reports: Maximal T cell clonality occurred in uninvolved adjacent lung, with tumor ranking below it.

A single count supports this clone. What it recognizes is unknown. The method was immunoSEQ multiplex PCR; TCRdb's version includes in-frame clones alone and lacks a portion of them. The sample includes some 54,000 clones, around three quarters of them seen just once. The receptor's source is a woman between 35 and 75 years old with stage II lung adenocarcinoma. The source material was PBMCs, sampled before any cancer treatment.

Written as DNA, the CDR3 is TGTGCCAGCTTCGACAGGTTATACGGCGAAAAACTGTTTTTT. It codes for CASFDRLYGEKLFF. The gene calls are TRBV19 and TRBJ1-4; perhaps TRBD1 as D (6 bases). Germline assignment: CDR1 LNHDA and CDR2 SQIVND (reference sequence). The germline V and J ends were trimmed by 9 bases and 8 bases, with 19 bases remaining between them. The CDR3 runs 14 residues.